The TCR beta chain described here comes from a study of regulatory T cells in long-lasting Graves disease. Regarding time point: newly diagnosed GD, antithyroid drugs for less than 3 months. Scientists built the TCR library using RNA that was extracted from PBMCs. This clonotype was seen a handful of times. Construction of TCR beta libraries relied on iRepertoire HTBI primers and on Arm-PCR targeting CDR3 regions. TCRdb recomputed calls from the multiplex PCR reads with MiXCR, one row per CDR3 protein. The sample yields approximately 490,000 distinct CDR3 sequences, around 16% seen once. V shed 6 bases, J shed 0 bases, and the junction held 7 bases outside the gene matches. The CDR3 is 15 residues long. CDR1 is DFQATT, CDR2 SNEGSKA, per germline (reference sequence). The same sample was also used in a study of T cells in Graves' hyperthyroidism and ophthalmopathy.

This TCR was recovered from a man between 35 and 55 years old with Graves disease. The sequencing used peripheral blood mononuclear cells (PBMCs), collected at new diagnosis, from a patient treated with antithyroid drugs. The chain employs TRBV20-1 and TRBJ2-1; 8 positions match TRBD1. CDR3 DNA sequence: TGCAGTGCGGACAGGGACGGCAGCTCCTACAATGAGCAGTTCTTC. The encoded protein is CSADRDGSSYNEQFF.